Each of the 26 T cell receptor beta chains below was sequenced from the same sample in a study of cytomegalovirus exposure and HLA in healthy donors. A multiplex PCR was run with 60 Vbeta primers and 13 Jbeta primers. Sequenced by immunoSEQ multiplex PCR; TCRdb stores in-frame clones only, minus some. The sample lists 120,000 or so clones, 65% to 75% occurring once. The sequenced sample consisted of PBMCs. These receptors were obtained from a woman aged 45 to 65 in good health and CMV-seropositive.

In this sample, this clone turned up a few times. This chain uses TRBV19 with TRBJ2-1; 10 bases align to TRBD1. Trimming at V came to 10 bases and at J to 9 bases, leaving 9 bases not matched to a gene. The CDR3 extends over 13 amino acids. The germline V gene encodes CDR1 LNHDA and CDR2 SQIVND (reference sequence). CDR3 residues: CATWTGGLGEQFF. The CDR3 nucleotides are TGTGCCACCTGGACAGGGGGTTTGGGTGAGCAGTTCTTC.

The chain is built from TRBV27 and TRBJ2-5; the D gene is possibly TRBD1 (5 bases). V lost 7 bases and J 1 base, leaving 13 bases between the germline ends. The CDR3 length is 14 residues. From germline, CDR1 is MNHEY and CDR2 SMNVEV (reference sequence). The CDR3 DNA reads TGTGCCAGCACTCCCGGAGACAGCCAAGAGACCCAGTACTTC. Its protein is CASTPGDSQETQYF.

This rearrangement joins TRBV6-1 to TRBJ1-2; the match to TRBD1 covers 7 bases. CDR1 is MNHNS, CDR2 SASEGT, per germline. Trimming at V came to 5 bases and at J to 3 bases, leaving 6 bases not matched to a gene. The CDR3 consists of 14 residues. CDR3: CASSIPTGDYGYTF. The CDR3 nucleotides read TGTGCCAGCAGTATACCAACAGGGGACTATGGCTACACCTTC.

In DNA, the CDR3 is TGTGCCAGCAGTCCCCTTGATACGCAGTATTTT. It codes for CASSPLDTQYF. The J gene is TRBJ2-3, the V gene TRBV6-1; D call uncertain. The CDR3 has 11 residues. The germline V gene has CDR1 MNHNS and CDR2 SASEGT. V lost 5 bases and J lost 6, with 6 bases in between.

V and J are TRBV4-2 and TRBJ2-6; D might be TRBD2 (6 bases). This CDR3 is 18 amino acids long. CDR1 is LGHNA, CDR2 YNFKEQ, per germline. V gave up 0 bases and J gave up 0 bases, with 12 bases separating them. The CDR3 DNA sequence: TGTGCCAGCAGCCAAGACTTTAGCGGCAACTCTGGGGCCAACGTCCTGACTTTC. This codes for CASSQDFSGNSGANVLTF.

The chain recombines TRBV27 with TRBJ1-5, with D maybe TRBD1 (5 bases). This CDR3 spans 15 amino acids. CDR1 is MNHEY, CDR2 SMNVEV, per germline (reference sequence). Between the trimmed V and J ends, which lost 5 bases and 0 bases, there was a span of 11 bases. CDR3 in amino acids: CASSNRDYSNQPQHF. CDR3 in DNA: TGTGCCAGCAGTAATAGGGACTATAGCAATCAGCCCCAGCATTTT.

This clone was seen a few times. The CDR3 region is CASSYSTSATYEQYF. The DNA for the CDR3 is TGTGCCAGCAGTTACTCGACTAGCGCGACCTACGAGCAGTACTTC. The chain is built from TRBV6-5 and TRBJ2-7, with TRBD2 matching over 8 bases. Germline V gene lookup returns CDR1 MNHEY and CDR2 SVGAGI. The CDR3 length is 15 residues. The J segment lost 2 bases and the V segment lost 0 bases, leaving 3 bases of the junction unmatched.

This sequence joins TRBV11-2 and TRBJ1-5; TRBD1 might be the D (6 bases). V was cut by 5 bases and J by 3 bases, with 14 bases left in between. Germline V CDR1 and CDR2: SGHAT, FQNNGV. CDR3 length: 15 residues. The CDR3 region is CASSLSQGYNQPQHF. Here the CDR3 DNA reads TGTGCCAGCAGCCTCTCCCAGGGGTACAATCAGCCCCAGCATTTT.

The chain has TRBV5-4 and TRBJ2-5, with 12 bases matching TRBD1. The CDR3 length is 16 residues. Germline V gene data show CDR1 as SGHNT and CDR2 as YYREEE (reference sequence). V lost 0 bases and J lost 4; bases outside the gene matches: 4. CDR3 residues: CASSLAGTGGVETQYF. CDR3 DNA: TGTGCCAGCAGCTTGGCGGGGACAGGGGGCGTAGAGACCCAGTACTTC.

For the CDR3, the DNA is TGTGCCAGCAGCGATAGGGGGGGCGAAGCTTTCTTT. Its protein is CASSDRGGEAFF. The chain combines TRBV5-4 with TRBJ1-1, with TRBD1 as a possible D gene (6 bases). The CDR3 is made up of 12 amino acids. V lost 4 bases, J lost 8 bases, and 12 bases lay in between. CDR1 is SGHNT and CDR2 is YYREEE in the germline V gene (reference sequence).

This clone was observed a handful of times. V and J are TRBV30 and TRBJ2-7; D possibly corresponds to TRBD1 (5 bases). This CDR3 contains 13 residues. Trimming took 0 bases from V and 3 from J, leaving 9 bases between them. Germline lookup yields CDR1 GTSNPN and CDR2 SVGIG (reference sequence). The CDR3 sequence is CAWSVTGFYEQYF. CDR3 coding DNA: TGTGCCTGGAGTGTTACAGGATTCTACGAGCAGTACTTC.

DNA for the CDR3: TGCGCCAGCAGCCAAGATAGCCGGACCGGGGGGTATGGCTACACCTTC. It translates to CASSQDSRTGGYGYTF. V and J are TRBV4-3 and TRBJ1-2; a weak D match, TRBD1 (5 bases). The V end was cut by 0 bases, the J end by 5 bases, with 16 bases between. The length of the CDR3 is 16 residues. The germline CDR1 and CDR2 sequences are LGHNA and YSLEER.

J is TRBJ1-2 and V is TRBV18; maybe TRBD1 (6 bases). V was pared by 4 bases and J by 3 bases, with 15 bases between. Per germline, CDR1 KGHSH and CDR2 LQKENI. The length of the CDR3 is 15 residues. The CDR3 loop reads CASSLGTTPDYGYTF. In DNA form, the CDR3 reads TGTGCCAGCTCACTCGGGACAACGCCGGACTATGGCTACACCTTC. Complete variable domain (other parts from reference TRBV18 and TRBJ1-2): NAGVMQNPRHLVRRRGQEARLRCSPMKGHSHVYWYRQLPEEGLKFMVYLQKENIIDESGMPKERFSAEFPKEGPSILRIQQVVRGDSAAYFCASSLGTTPDYGYTFGSGTRLTVV.

This rearrangement joins TRBV6-1 to TRBJ2-5; a possible D gene is TRBD2 (6 bases). From germline, CDR1 is MNHNS and CDR2 SASEGT. CDR3 length: 14 residues. Deletions cut 7 bases from V and 5 bases from J, with 17 bases between. CDR3 residues: CASKNGGIGETQYF. The CDR3 DNA sequence: TGTGCCAGCAAAAATGGGGGGATTGGCGAGACCCAGTACTTC.

J is TRBJ2-7 and V is TRBV30, with a possible D match to TRBD1 (5 bases). V was trimmed by 2 bases and J by 4 bases, leaving 12 bases between them. In germline, CDR1 is GTSNPN, CDR2 SVGIG (reference sequence). This CDR3 has 13 residues. The CDR3 is CAWSPGRQYEQYF. CDR3 DNA sequence: TGTGCCTGGAGTCCGGGCCGACAGTACGAGCAGTACTTC.

The table lists this clone with a few counts. This chain joins TRBV28 and TRBJ2-3, with D possibly being TRBD2 (5 bases). The V and J ends lost 4 bases and 5 bases respectively, with 19 bases between them. Looked up from germline, CDR1 is MDHEN and CDR2 is SYDVKM. CDR3 size: 16 residues. Here the CDR3 reads CASSSLWSRRGDTQYF. CDR3 coding DNA: TGTGCCAGCAGTTCCCTTTGGTCCAGACGGGGAGATACGCAGTATTTT.

V gene TRBV4-1 combines with J gene TRBJ1-5, with D tentatively TRBD1 (5 bases). The CDR3 consists of 17 residues. V was trimmed by 6 bases and J by 1 base, leaving 19 bases between them. Germline loops: CDR1 MGHRA, CDR2 YSYEKL. CDR3 region: CASSREVPGPSNQPQHF. The CDR3, as DNA: TGCGCCAGCAGTCGTGAGGTGCCAGGGCCAAGCAATCAGCCCCAGCATTTT.

The V and J genes are TRBV2 and TRBJ2-1; TRBD1 aligns across 10 bases. V shed 7 bases, J shed 2 bases, and the junction held 5 bases outside the gene matches. The CDR3 extends over 15 amino acids. The germline V gene encodes CDR1 SNHLY and CDR2 FYNNEI. The CDR3 loop is CASKSDRGPYNEQFF. DNA for the CDR3: TGTGCCAGCAAAAGCGACAGGGGGCCCTACAATGAGCAGTTCTTC. The variable domain in full, with the rest retrieved from reference TRBV2 and TRBJ2-1, is EPEVTQTPSHQVTQMGQEVILRCVPISNHLYFYWYRQILGQKVEFLVSFYNNEISEKSEIFDDQFSVERPDGSNFTLKIRSTKLEDSAMYFCASKSDRGPYNEQFFGPGTRLTVL.

The genes are TRBV14 and TRBJ2-1; 9 nucleotides line up with TRBD2. J lost 7 bases, V lost 5 bases, and 12 bases had no gene match. The CDR3 totals 16 residues. Germline V lookup: CDR1 SGHDN, CDR2 FVKESK. CDR3 nucleotides: TGTGCCAGCAGCGACGTGAGCGGGGGGCGTTATAATGAGCAGTTCTTC. This codes for CASSDVSGGRYNEQFF.

This chain uses TRBV7-2 with TRBJ1-5, with no clear D. Germline-derived CDR1 and CDR2 are SGHTA and FQGNSA. Trimming cost V 1 base and J 4 bases, with 11 bases left between them. This CDR3 comprises 15 residues. The CDR3 nucleotides read TGTGCCAGCAGCTTAGTTTCAGTTGATAATCAGCCCCAGCATTTT. This codes for CASSLVSVDNQPQHF.

This clone was detected only a few times. The gene calls are TRBV28 and TRBJ2-7; 12 positions agree with TRBD1. J was trimmed by 6 bases and V by 3 bases; bases with no gene match: 6. The CDR3 spans 15 residues. The germline V gene encodes CDR1 MDHEN and CDR2 SYDVKM. CDR3 in DNA: TGTGCCAGCAGTTTGGGGGGACAGGGGGCTCTCGAGCAGTACTTC. Translating it yields CASSLGGQGALEQYF.

V usage is TRBV5-1 and J usage is TRBJ2-5; the D gene is possibly TRBD1 (5 bases). The J call may be in error: the DNA end matches TRBJ2-7 better. Germline values: CDR1 SGHRS, CDR2 YFSETQ. This CDR3 is built from 14 residues. DNA for the CDR3: TGCGCCAGCAGCCCTAGGGGCCTCTCCTACGAGCAGTACTTC. The encoded protein is CASSPRGLSYEQYF.

The rearrangement joins TRBV29-1 to TRBJ2-7, with D tentatively TRBD2 (7 bases). Germline V gene sequence: CDR1 SQVTM, CDR2 ANQGSEA. CDR3 length: 14 amino acids. V lost 4 bases and J lost 4, with 17 bases in between. The CDR3 DNA follows: TGCAGCGTTGTACGAGACGGGGGGCGGTACGAGCAGTACTTC. Encoded protein: CSVVRDGGRYEQYF.

V gene TRBV5-1 combines with J gene TRBJ2-7; 11 bases are a match to TRBD2. The CDR3 contains 16 residues. The junction had 7 bases not matched to a gene; V was cut back by 5 bases and J by 0 bases. Germline loops: CDR1 SGHRS, CDR2 YFSETQ. In DNA, the CDR3 is TGCGCCAGCAGAAAGACTAGCGGGGCCAGCTCCTACGAGCAGTACTTC. This codes for CASRKTSGASSYEQYF. The full variable domain, rest sourced from reference TRBV5-1 and TRBJ2-7, is KAGVTQTPRYLIKTRGQQVTLSCSPISGHRSVSWYQQTPGQGLQFLFEYFSETQRNKGNFPGRFSGRQFSNSRSEMNVSTLELGDSALYLCASRKTSGASSYEQYFGPGTRLTVT.

The CDR3 sequence: CASSYSTQGTETQYF. CDR3 sequence (DNA): TGTGCCAGCAGTTACTCGACACAGGGGACGGAGACCCAGTACTTC. This sequence joins TRBV6-5 and TRBJ2-5; TRBD1 agrees at 7 bases. The CDR3 runs 15 residues. In germline, CDR1 is MNHEY, CDR2 SVGAGI. V lost 0 bases and J lost 5; bases outside the gene matches: 6.

The chain uses TRBV28 and TRBJ1-2; 9 nucleotides align to TRBD1. The CDR3 is 15 amino acids. The germline V gene encodes CDR1 MDHEN and CDR2 SYDVKM. J lost 3 bases, V lost 4 bases, and 6 bases had no gene match. CDR3 nucleotides: TGTGCCAGCAGTTCAGGACAGGGGATCGACTATGGCTACACCTTC. It translates to CASSSGQGIDYGYTF.